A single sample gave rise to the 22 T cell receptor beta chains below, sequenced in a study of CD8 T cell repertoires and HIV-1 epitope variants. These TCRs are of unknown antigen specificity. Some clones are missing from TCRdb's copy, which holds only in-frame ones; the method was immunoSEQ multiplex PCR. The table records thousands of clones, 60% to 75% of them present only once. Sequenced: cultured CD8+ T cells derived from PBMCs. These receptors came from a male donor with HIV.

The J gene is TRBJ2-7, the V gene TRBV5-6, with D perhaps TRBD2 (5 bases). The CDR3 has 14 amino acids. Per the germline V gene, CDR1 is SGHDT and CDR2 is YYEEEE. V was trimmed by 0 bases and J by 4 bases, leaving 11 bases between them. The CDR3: CASSLGSGIYEQYF. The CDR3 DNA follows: TGTGCCAGCAGCTTGGGGTCGGGGATTTACGAGCAGTACTTC. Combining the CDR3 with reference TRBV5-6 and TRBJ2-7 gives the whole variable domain DAGVTQSPTHLIKTRGQQVTLRCSPKSGHDTVSWYQQALGQGPQFIFQYYEEEERQRGNFPDRFSGHQFPNYSSELNVNALLLGDSALYLCASSLGSGIYEQYFGPGTRLTVT.

CDR3 DNA sequence: TGTGCCAGCAGTGAAGCTATGGGGGGCGAGATAGGAACTGAAGCTTTCTTT. It codes for CASSEAMGGEIGTEAFF. This sequence joins TRBV6-1 and TRBJ1-1; the D gene is possibly TRBD1 (6 bases). V was pared by 0 bases and J by 5 bases, with 19 bases between. Per germline, CDR1 MNHNS and CDR2 SASEGT. The CDR3 sequence is 17 residues long.

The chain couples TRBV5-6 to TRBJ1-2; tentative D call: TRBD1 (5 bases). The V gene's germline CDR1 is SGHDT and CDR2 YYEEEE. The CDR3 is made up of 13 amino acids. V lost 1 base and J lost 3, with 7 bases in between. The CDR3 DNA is TGTGCCAGCAGCTTGTGGGGGGACTATGGCTACACCTTC. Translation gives CASSLWGDYGYTF.

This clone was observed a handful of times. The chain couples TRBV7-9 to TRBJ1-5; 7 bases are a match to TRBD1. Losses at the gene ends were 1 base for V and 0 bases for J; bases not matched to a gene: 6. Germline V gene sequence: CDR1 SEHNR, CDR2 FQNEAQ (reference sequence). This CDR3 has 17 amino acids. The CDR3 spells CASSLGTGSYSNQPQHF. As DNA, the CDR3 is TGTGCCAGCAGCTTAGGGACAGGATCCTATAGCAATCAGCCCCAGCATTTT.

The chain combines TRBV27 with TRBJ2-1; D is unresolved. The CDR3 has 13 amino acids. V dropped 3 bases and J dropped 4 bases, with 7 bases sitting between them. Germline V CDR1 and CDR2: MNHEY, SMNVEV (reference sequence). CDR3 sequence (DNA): TGTGCCAGCAGTTTCTCCCAGTACAATGAGCAGTTCTTC. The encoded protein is CASSFSQYNEQFF.

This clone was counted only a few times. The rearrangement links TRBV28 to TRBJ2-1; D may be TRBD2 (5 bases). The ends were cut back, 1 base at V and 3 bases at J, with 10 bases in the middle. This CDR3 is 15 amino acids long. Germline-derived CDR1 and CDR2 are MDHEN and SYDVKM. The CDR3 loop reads CASSLLTGFYNEQFF. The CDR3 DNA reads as TGTGCCAGCAGTTTATTGACGGGATTCTACAATGAGCAGTTCTTC.

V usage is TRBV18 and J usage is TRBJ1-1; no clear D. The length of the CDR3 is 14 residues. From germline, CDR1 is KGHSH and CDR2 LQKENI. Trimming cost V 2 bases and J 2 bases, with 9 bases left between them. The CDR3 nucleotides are TGTGCCAGCTCACCATTTCCAGATAACACTGAAGCTTTCTTT. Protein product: CASSPFPDNTEAFF.

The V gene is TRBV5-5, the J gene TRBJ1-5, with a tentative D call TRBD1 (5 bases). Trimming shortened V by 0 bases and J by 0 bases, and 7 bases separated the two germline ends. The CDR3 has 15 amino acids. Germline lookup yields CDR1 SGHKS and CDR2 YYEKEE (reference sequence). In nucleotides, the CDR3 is TGTGCCAGCAGCTTGGGGGACGTTAGCAATCAGCCCCAGCATTTT. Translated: CASSLGDVSNQPQHF.

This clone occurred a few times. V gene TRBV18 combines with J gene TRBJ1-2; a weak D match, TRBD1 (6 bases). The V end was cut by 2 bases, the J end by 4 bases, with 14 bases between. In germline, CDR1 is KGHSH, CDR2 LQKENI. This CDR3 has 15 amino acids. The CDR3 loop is CASSPNSGEGYGYTF. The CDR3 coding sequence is TGTGCCAGCTCACCAAATTCAGGGGAGGGCTATGGCTACACCTTC.

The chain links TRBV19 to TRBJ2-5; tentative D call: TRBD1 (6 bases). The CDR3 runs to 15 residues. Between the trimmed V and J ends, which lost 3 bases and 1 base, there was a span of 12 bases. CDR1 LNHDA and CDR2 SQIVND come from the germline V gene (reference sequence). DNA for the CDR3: TGTGCCAGTAGTATGGATGAGGGGGTCCAAGAGACCCAGTACTTC. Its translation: CASSMDEGVQETQYF. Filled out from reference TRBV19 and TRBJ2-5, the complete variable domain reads DGGITQSPKYLFRKEGQNVTLSCEQNLNHDAMYWYRQDPGQGLRLIYYSQIVNDFQKGDIAEGYSVSREKKESFPLTVTSAQKNPTAFYLCASSMDEGVQETQYFGPGTRLLVL.

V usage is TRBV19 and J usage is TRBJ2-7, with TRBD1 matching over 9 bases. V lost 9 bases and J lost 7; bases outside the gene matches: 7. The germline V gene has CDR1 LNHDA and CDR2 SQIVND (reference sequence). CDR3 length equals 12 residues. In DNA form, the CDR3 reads TGTGCCAGCCAACAGGGGGCTGGGGAGCAGTACTTC. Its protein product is CASQQGAGEQYF.

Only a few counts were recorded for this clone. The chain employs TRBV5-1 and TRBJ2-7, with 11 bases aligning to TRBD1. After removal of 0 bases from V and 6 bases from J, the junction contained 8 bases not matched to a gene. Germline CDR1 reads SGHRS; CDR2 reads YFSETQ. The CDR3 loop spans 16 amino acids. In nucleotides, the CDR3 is TGCGCCAGCAGCTTGGATGGGGACAGGGGGTTGGGCGAGCAGTACTTC. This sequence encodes CASSLDGDRGLGEQYF.

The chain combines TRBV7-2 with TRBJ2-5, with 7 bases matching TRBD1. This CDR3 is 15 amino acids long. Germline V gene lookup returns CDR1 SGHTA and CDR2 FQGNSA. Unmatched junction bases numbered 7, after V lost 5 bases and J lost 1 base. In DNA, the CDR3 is TGTGCCAGCAGCCGAGAGGGACAGATCCAAGAGACCCAGTACTTC. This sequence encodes CASSREGQIQETQYF.

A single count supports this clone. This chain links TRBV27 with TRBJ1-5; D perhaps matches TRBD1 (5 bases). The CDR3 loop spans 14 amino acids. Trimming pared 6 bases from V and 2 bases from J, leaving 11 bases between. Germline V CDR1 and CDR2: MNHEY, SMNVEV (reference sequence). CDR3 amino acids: CASREGDGNQPQHF. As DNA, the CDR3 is TGTGCCAGCAGGGAAGGGGATGGCAATCAGCCCCAGCATTTT.

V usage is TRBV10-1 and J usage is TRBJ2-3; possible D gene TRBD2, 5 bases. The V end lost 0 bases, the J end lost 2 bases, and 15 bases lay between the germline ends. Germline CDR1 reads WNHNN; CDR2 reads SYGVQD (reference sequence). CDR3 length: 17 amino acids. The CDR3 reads CASSESNQTRSTDTQYF. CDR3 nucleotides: TGCGCCAGCAGTGAGTCGAACCAAACTAGGTCCACAGATACGCAGTATTTT.

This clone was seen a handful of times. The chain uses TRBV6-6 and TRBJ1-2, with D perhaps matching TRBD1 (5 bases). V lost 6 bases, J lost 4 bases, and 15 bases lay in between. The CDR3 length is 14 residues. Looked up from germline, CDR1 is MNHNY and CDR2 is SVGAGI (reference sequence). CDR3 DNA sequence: TGTGCCAGCAGCCGACAGCCCGGGGCCTATGGCTACACCTTC. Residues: CASSRQPGAYGYTF.

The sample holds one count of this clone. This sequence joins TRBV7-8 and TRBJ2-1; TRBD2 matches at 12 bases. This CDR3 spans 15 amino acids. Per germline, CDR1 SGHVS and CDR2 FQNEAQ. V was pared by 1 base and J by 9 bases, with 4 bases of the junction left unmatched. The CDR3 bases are TGTGCCAGCAGCTTAGTACTAGCGGGGGGTAGTGAGCAGTTCTTC. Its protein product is CASSLVLAGGSEQFF.

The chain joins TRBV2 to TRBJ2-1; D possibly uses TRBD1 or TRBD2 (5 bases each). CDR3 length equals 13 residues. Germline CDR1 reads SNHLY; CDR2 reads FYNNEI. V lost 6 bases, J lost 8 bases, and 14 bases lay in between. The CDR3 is CASRIRGVDEQFF. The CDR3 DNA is TGTGCCAGCAGAATAAGAGGGGTGGATGAGCAGTTCTTC.

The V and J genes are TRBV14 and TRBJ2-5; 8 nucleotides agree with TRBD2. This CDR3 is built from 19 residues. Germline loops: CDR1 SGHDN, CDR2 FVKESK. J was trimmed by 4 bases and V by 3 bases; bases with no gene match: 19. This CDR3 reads CASSHPRQRELETTETQYF. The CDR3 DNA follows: TGTGCCAGCAGCCACCCTCGGCAGCGGGAGCTCGAAACAACAGAGACCCAGTACTTC.

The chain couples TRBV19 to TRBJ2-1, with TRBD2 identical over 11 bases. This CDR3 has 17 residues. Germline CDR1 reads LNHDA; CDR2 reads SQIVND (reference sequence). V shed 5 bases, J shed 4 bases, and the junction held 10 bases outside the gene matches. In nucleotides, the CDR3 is TGTGCCAGTAGTCAACGAGTAGCGGGAGGGCGGTACAATGAGCAGTTCTTC. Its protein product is CASSQRVAGGRYNEQFF.

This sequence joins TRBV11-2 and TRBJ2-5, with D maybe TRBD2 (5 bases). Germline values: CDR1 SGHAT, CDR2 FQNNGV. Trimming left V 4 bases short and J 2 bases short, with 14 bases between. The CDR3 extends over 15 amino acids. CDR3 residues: CASSSAGIDQETQYF. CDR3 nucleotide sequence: TGTGCCAGCAGCTCCGCCGGGATAGATCAAGAGACCCAGTACTTC.

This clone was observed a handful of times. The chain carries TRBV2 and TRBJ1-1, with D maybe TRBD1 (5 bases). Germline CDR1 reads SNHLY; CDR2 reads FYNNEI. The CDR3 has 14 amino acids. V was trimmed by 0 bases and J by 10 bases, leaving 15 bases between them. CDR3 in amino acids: CASSEASGGRGAFF. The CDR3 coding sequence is TGTGCCAGCAGTGAAGCCTCCGGGGGTAGGGGAGCTTTCTTT.